This is a list of T cell receptor beta chains from one sample in a study of shared T cell receptors in the human thymus. Libraries were prepared by immunoSEQ multiplex PCR; TCRdb keeps only in-frame clonotypes and omits some of them. The sample records approximately 760,000 clones, 70% to 90% being singletons. These same data were also listed under a study on human thymus T cells.

Source material: thymocytes. These receptors all stem from a girl under three years old with a congenital heart defect. CDR3s include the opening cysteine and the closing phenylalanine or tryptophan. The D gene is left open where the match is weak. Size is omitted from some rows. Given values are once, few, many or a class for expanded clones.

v_call: TRBV7-2; j_call: TRBJ1-1; d_call: .; clone_size: .; cdr3_nt: TGTGCCAGCAGCTTAGTCGGGGGTACGAACACTGAAGCTTTCTTT; cdr3_aa: CASSLVGGTNTEAFF
v_call: TRBV30; j_call: TRBJ2-7; d_call: TRBD1; clone_size: .; cdr3_nt: TGTGCCTGGAGTGTCAGCAGGGGGTACGAGCAGTACTTC; cdr3_aa: CAWSVSRGYEQYF
v_call: TRBV4-3; j_call: TRBJ2-7; d_call: TRBD1; clone_size: once; cdr3_nt: TGCGCCAGCAGCCAGGCCATCACTAAAGACAGGGGGCGGAACGAGCAGTACTTC; cdr3_aa: CASSQAITKDRGRNEQYF
v_call: TRBV11-3; j_call: TRBJ1-1; d_call: .; clone_size: .; cdr3_nt: TGTGCCAGCAGCTTCCGGACAGCCGTAAACACTGAAGCTTTCTTT; cdr3_aa: CASSFRTAVNTEAFF
v_call: TRBV5-1; j_call: TRBJ1-2; d_call: .; clone_size: .; cdr3_nt: TGCGCCAGCAGCCCCGACAGTTATGGCTACACCTTC; cdr3_aa: CASSPDSYGYTF
v_call: TRBV5-6; j_call: TRBJ1-4; d_call: .; clone_size: .; cdr3_nt: TGTGCCAGCAGCCGCAGGTGTTTTAATGAAAAACTGTTTTTT; cdr3_aa: CASSRRCFNEKLFF
v_call: TRBV7-7; j_call: TRBJ2-7; d_call: .; clone_size: .; cdr3_nt: TGTGCCAGCAGCCGTATCGCAGGGGCGGGTGAGCAGTACTTC; cdr3_aa: CASSRIAGAGEQYF
v_call: TRBV29-1; j_call: TRBJ2-7; d_call: .; clone_size: once; cdr3_nt: TGCAGCGTTGAAGATCCACAGAACTACGAGCAGTACTTC; cdr3_aa: CSVEDPQNYEQYF
v_call: TRBV12-2; j_call: TRBJ2-3; d_call: .; clone_size: .; cdr3_nt: TGTGCAAGTCGCTTGACTAGCGGGGAAACAGATACGCAGTATTTT; cdr3_aa: CASRLTSGETDTQYF
v_call: TRBV6-1; j_call: TRBJ1-5; d_call: .; clone_size: .; cdr3_nt: TGTGCCAGCACCCCCTCTCCCTATCAGCCCCAGCATTTT; cdr3_aa: CASTPSPYQPQHF
v_call: TRBV5-1; j_call: TRBJ1-2; d_call: .; clone_size: .; cdr3_nt: TGCGCCAGCAGCTTGATGGTACGGGAAGGCTATGGCTACACCTTC; cdr3_aa: CASSLMVREGYGYTF
v_call: TRBV28; j_call: TRBJ2-3; d_call: .; clone_size: .; cdr3_nt: TGTGCCAGCAGTTTATGGCCGGGTCCTGGTACGCAGTATTTT; cdr3_aa: CASSLWPGPGTQYF
v_call: TRBV4-1; j_call: TRBJ1-3; d_call: TRBD1; clone_size: .; cdr3_nt: TGCGCCAGCAGCCCGGACAGGGCGGCAGGAAACACCATATATTTT; cdr3_aa: CASSPDRAAGNTIYF
v_call: TRBV27; j_call: TRBJ2-7; d_call: TRBD1; clone_size: .; cdr3_nt: TGTGCCACCAAGTCGGGTCAAGGGACAGGGAGGTACGAGCAGTACTTC; cdr3_aa: CATKSGQGTGRYEQYF
v_call: TRBV5-1; j_call: TRBJ2-1; d_call: TRBD1; clone_size: .; cdr3_nt: TGCGCCAGCAGCCATAAGGCGAGTCCGGGACAGACCTACAATGAGCAGTTCTTC; cdr3_aa: CASSHKASPGQTYNEQFF
v_call: TRBV7-6; j_call: TRBJ1-4; d_call: TRBD1; clone_size: .; cdr3_nt: TGTGCCAGCCGGAAGACAGGGTTGGGTGAAAAACTGTTTTTT; cdr3_aa: CASRKTGLGEKLFF
v_call: TRBV15; j_call: TRBJ1-6; d_call: .; clone_size: .; cdr3_nt: TGTGCCACCAGCAGAGATGCTCGAGACAGGAGGATAACACCCCTCCACTTT; cdr3_aa: CATSRDARDRRITPLHF
v_call: TRBV5-6; j_call: TRBJ2-2; d_call: TRBD2; clone_size: .; cdr3_nt: TGTGCCAGCAGCCCCAAAAAGGTTGGGGGGAGGGACACCGGGGAGCTGTTTTTT; cdr3_aa: CASSPKKVGGRDTGELFF
v_call: TRBV14; j_call: TRBJ2-1; d_call: .; clone_size: .; cdr3_nt: TGTGCCAGCAGCCAAGACGCGGGTGAGCAGTTCTTC; cdr3_aa: CASSQDAGEQFF
v_call: TRBV30; j_call: TRBJ1-1; d_call: .; clone_size: few; cdr3_nt: TGTGCCTGGAGCGCCCCCAGGGGTGAAGCTTTCTTT; cdr3_aa: CAWSAPRGEAFF
v_call: TRBV29-1; j_call: TRBJ2-3; d_call: .; clone_size: .; cdr3_nt: TGCAGCGTTGGGTCCGCAGGGCCCGTAAGCACAGATACGCAGTATTTT; cdr3_aa: CSVGSAGPVSTDTQYF
v_call: TRBV4-3; j_call: TRBJ1-2; d_call: .; clone_size: .; cdr3_nt: TGCGCCAGCAGCCATCGGTACCACTATGGCTACACCTTC; cdr3_aa: CASSHRYHYGYTF
v_call: TRBV10-3; j_call: TRBJ2-2; d_call: .; clone_size: .; cdr3_nt: TGTGCCATCAGTGAAGAGTCGAACACCGGGGAGCTGTTTTTT; cdr3_aa: CAISEESNTGELFF
v_call: TRBV6-6; j_call: TRBJ2-1; d_call: TRBD1; clone_size: .; cdr3_nt: TGTGCCAGCAGTTACCCGGACAGGGGGCTAGGCAATGAGCAGTTCTTC; cdr3_aa: CASSYPDRGLGNEQFF
v_call: TRBV9; j_call: TRBJ1-3; d_call: .; clone_size: .; cdr3_nt: TGTGCCAGCAGCGTAGGGTTCTGGGGCAGCTCTGGAAACACCATATATTTT; cdr3_aa: CASSVGFWGSSGNTIYF